The source of this T cell receptor (beta chain) is a study of blood T cell repertoires in COVID-19. Authors' analysis steps: Reference gene primers were amplified, and this amplification served to estimate nucleated cell counts. Using immunoSEQ multiplex PCR, the repertoire was profiled, and TCRdb retains in-frame clones only, with some absent. V and J calls and clone size come straight from that table; D and trimming were deduced from the DNA. The sample consists of about 190,000 clones, about 83% of them appearing once. The CDR3 is 14 residues long. Germline V gene lookup returns CDR1 WNHNN and CDR2 SYGVQD (reference sequence). V lost 2 bases, J lost 7 bases, and 3 bases stayed unmatched.

The source material was peripheral blood. V is TRBV10-1 and J is TRBJ1-5; TRBD1 agrees at 9 bases. The TCR originated in a woman aged 18-29 years who had recovered from COVID-19. As DNA, the CDR3 is TGCGCCAGCAGTGAGGGGACAGGGACCCAGCCCCAGCATTTT. Translation gives CASSEGTGTQPQHF.